The 22 T cell receptor beta chains listed next were all sequenced from one sample in a study of shared clonotypes between healthy human individuals. The repertoire was sequenced with immunoSEQ multiplex PCR; TCRdb's copy has only in-frame clones and lacks some. The sample carries roughly 1.5 million clones, approximately 98% recorded once. What was sequenced was naive CD4+ T cells sorted from blood. Subset defined: CD45RA+ positively selected. These receptors all come from a man under 40 in good health.

Turning to this clone: Other DNA sequences in this sample translate to the same CDR3. V usage is TRBV11-2 and J usage is TRBJ1-3; D ambiguous. Deletions cut 1 base from V and 5 bases from J, with 3 bases between. Germline CDR1 reads SGHAT; CDR2 reads FQNNGV. The CDR3 length is 12 residues. DNA of the CDR3: TGTGCCAGCAGCTTAGGACGAAACACCATATATTTT. Amino acids: CASSLGRNTIYF.

This clone has just one count. This chain joins TRBV25-1 and TRBJ1-1; 8 bases line up with TRBD1. Trimming cost V 0 bases and J 3 bases; bases outside gene matches: 3. The CDR3 has 15 residues. The germline V gene has CDR1 MGHDK and CDR2 SYGVNS. DNA of the CDR3: TGTGCCAGCAGTGAATATGACAGGGGTGACACTGAAGCTTTCTTT. It codes for CASSEYDRGDTEAFF.

The chain uses TRBV2 and TRBJ1-2, with a weak D call TRBD1 (5 bases). V lost 2 bases and J lost 14, with 12 bases in between. Germline CDR1 SNHLY, CDR2 FYNNEI. This CDR3 region has 11 residues. The CDR3 protein is CASSESGTRTF. In DNA, the CDR3 is TGTGCCAGCAGTGAATCCGGGACGAGAACCTTC.

The V and J genes are TRBV6-5 and TRBJ1-2, with TRBD1 identical over 7 bases. Germline assignment: CDR1 MNHEY and CDR2 SVGAGI. This CDR3 spans 15 amino acids. V shed 5 bases and J 4 bases; nucleotides not matched to a gene: 10. CDR3 protein: CASSTRGGGLYGYTF. The CDR3 nucleotides are TGTGCCAGCAGTACCAGGGGGGGAGGCCTCTATGGCTACACCTTC.

In nucleotides, the CDR3 is TGTGCCAGCAGCAGTTTGGGGAACACCGGGGAGCTGTTTTTT. It specifies CASSSLGNTGELFF. This sequence joins TRBV25-1 and TRBJ2-2; D unclear. The germline CDR1 and CDR2 sequences are MGHDK and SYGVNS. Trimming cost V 6 bases and J 1 base, with 9 bases left between them. This CDR3 contains 14 residues.

The rearrangement joins TRBV6-1 to TRBJ2-5; D is ambiguous. Trimming pared 7 bases from V and 5 bases from J, leaving 14 bases between. Germline-derived CDR1 and CDR2 are MNHNS and SASEGT. The CDR3 totals 13 residues. Written as DNA, the CDR3 is TGTGCCAGCACCCCACTACCTAAGGAGACCCAGTACTTC. Translation gives CASTPLPKETQYF.

On this clone itself: In the same sample, other DNA sequences code for this CDR3. The chain combines TRBV18 with TRBJ1-1, with D uncertain. This CDR3 region has 13 residues. Trimming removed 2 bases from V and 4 bases from J, with 8 bases in between. Germline loops: CDR1 KGHSH, CDR2 LQKENI. For the CDR3, the DNA is TGTGCCAGCTCACCAGAAAGAGGCACTGAAGCTTTCTTT. This encodes CASSPERGTEAFF. Based on the CDR3 plus reference TRBV18 and TRBJ1-1, the full variable domain is NAGVMQNPRHLVRRRGQEARLRCSPMKGHSHVYWYRQLPEEGLKFMVYLQKENIIDESGMPKERFSAEFPKEGPSILRIQQVVRGDSAAYFCASSPERGTEAFFGQGTRLTVV.

The V and J genes are TRBV7-3 and TRBJ2-5, with D hard to call. The CDR3 is 13 amino acids. Per the germline V gene, CDR1 is SGHTA and CDR2 is FQGTGA. V lost 2 bases and J 4 bases, leaving 8 bases between the germline ends. CDR3 sequence: CASSLGVRETQYF. In DNA form, the CDR3 reads TGTGCCAGCAGCTTAGGGGTTCGAGAGACCCAGTACTTC. The variable domain in full, completed from reference TRBV7-3 and TRBJ2-5, reads GAGVSQTPSNKVTEKGKYVELRCDPISGHTALYWYRQSLGQGPEFLIYFQGTGAADDSGLPNDRFFAVRPEGSVSTLKIQRTERGDSAVYLCASSLGVRETQYFGPGTRLLVL.

The CDR3 sequence: CASSPLRQGDGYTF. The DNA for the CDR3 is TGTGCCAGCTCACCGCTTCGACAGGGCGATGGCTACACCTTC. The chain combines TRBV18 with TRBJ1-2, with 7 bases fitting TRBD1. This CDR3 region has 14 residues. The J segment lost 6 bases and the V segment lost 3 bases, leaving 7 bases of the junction unmatched. Germline lookup yields CDR1 KGHSH and CDR2 LQKENI.

The rearrangement uses TRBV2 and TRBJ2-3; D is ambiguous. The CDR3 is 12 residues long. V dropped 6 bases and J dropped 5 bases, with 9 bases sitting between them. The germline V gene has CDR1 SNHLY and CDR2 FYNNEI. CDR3 DNA sequence: TGTGCCAGCAGATTCTTAGAAGATACGCAGTATTTT. Translated, it gives CASRFLEDTQYF.

The gene calls are TRBV19 and TRBJ1-5, with 9 bases matching TRBD1. Germline V lookup: CDR1 LNHDA, CDR2 SQIVND (reference sequence). The CDR3 covers 14 residues. After removal of 5 bases from V and 7 bases from J, the junction contained 6 bases not matched to a gene. CDR3 bases: TGTGCCAGTAGTGACAGGGGGTTCGGGCAGCCCCAGCATTTT. This encodes CASSDRGFGQPQHF.

The rearrangement uses TRBV7-2 and TRBJ2-7, with 7 bases that match TRBD2. Germline CDR1 is SGHTA and CDR2 is FQGNSA. V dropped 5 bases and J dropped 9; count of bases not matched to a gene: 13. CDR3 size: 14 residues. CDR3 bases: TGTGCCAGCAGCACCGCCCCGGCTGGCGGGGGGCAGTACTTC. It is translated as CASSTAPAGGGQYF. Full variable domain (missing parts from reference TRBV7-2 and TRBJ2-7): GAGVSQSPSNKVTEKGKDVELRCDPISGHTALYWYRQSLGQGLEFLIYFQGNSAPDKSGLPSDRFSAERTGGSVSTLTIQRTQQEDSAVYLCASSTAPAGGGQYFGPGTRLTVT.

The CDR3 sequence is CASSITGGAFF. The CDR3 DNA follows: TGTGCCAGTAGTATCACAGGCGGGGCTTTCTTT. This sequence joins TRBV19 and TRBJ1-1; a possible D gene is TRBD1 (5 bases). Germline CDR1 and CDR2: LNHDA and SQIVND (reference sequence). The CDR3 is made up of 11 amino acids. V was cut by 3 bases and J by 11 bases, with 10 bases left in between.

This chain links TRBV15 with TRBJ2-1, with a possible D match to TRBD2 (6 bases). CDR3 size: 15 residues. V was shortened by 1 base and J by 7 bases, with 14 bases between the two germline ends. Looked up from germline, CDR1 is LNHNV and CDR2 is YYDKDF (reference sequence). CDR3 nucleotide sequence: TGTGCCACCAGCAGAGGACGGGAGTCTGGTAATGAGCAGTTCTTC. Its translation is CATSRGRESGNEQFF.

The rearrangement uses TRBV18 and TRBJ2-7; 9 bases map to TRBD1. Looked up from germline, CDR1 is KGHSH and CDR2 is LQKENI. The ends lost 2 bases at V and 3 bases at J; junction bases unmatched: 8. CDR3 length: 16 amino acids. The CDR3 coding sequence is TGTGCCAGCTCACCATCCCGGGACAGGGTCAGCTACGAGCAGTACTTC. Translating gives CASSPSRDRVSYEQYF.

The chain links TRBV18 to TRBJ1-5; no clear D gene. CDR3 length equals 14 residues. V dropped 2 bases and J dropped 6 bases, with 11 bases sitting between them. Germline V CDR1 and CDR2: KGHSH, LQKENI. Here the CDR3 reads CASSPGGSGQPQHF. The CDR3, as DNA: TGTGCCAGCTCACCAGGAGGGTCGGGTCAGCCCCAGCATTTT.

This clone appeared once. The rearrangement links TRBV5-4 to TRBJ1-1, with 9 bases lining up with TRBD1. The CDR3 contains 13 residues. Germline V CDR1 and CDR2: SGHNT, YYREEE (reference sequence). V was clipped by 8 bases and J by 11 bases; unmatched bases: 13. CDR3 nucleotides: TGTGCCAGTTGGCAACAGGGGGCGTTGCTGGCTTTCTTT. Amino acid sequence: CASWQQGALLAFF.

This clone was seen a handful of times. This chain links TRBV6-1 with TRBJ1-1; 8 nucleotides agree with TRBD1. Germline CDR1 reads MNHNS; CDR2 reads SASEGT. The CDR3 extends over 13 amino acids. Trimming removed 4 bases from V and 6 bases from J; junction bases left unmatched: 4. The CDR3 DNA follows: TGTGCCAGCAGTGTCCAGGGGGCAGCTGAAGCTTTCTTT. Protein sequence: CASSVQGAAEAFF.

The chain recombines TRBV7-6 with TRBJ2-1, with D maybe TRBD2 (6 bases). Trimming left V 3 bases short and J 2 bases short, with 11 bases between. This CDR3 is built from 15 residues. Germline V gene lookup returns CDR1 SGHVS and CDR2 FNYEAQ. In DNA, the CDR3 is TGTGCCAGCAGCTTTTCGTGGGGGGCCTACAATGAGCAGTTCTTC. This encodes CASSFSWGAYNEQFF.

V and J are TRBV27 and TRBJ1-1; 8 nucleotides align to TRBD1. The CDR3 is 17 residues long. The trim removed 8 bases at V and 0 bases at J, leaving 14 bases unmatched. Germline CDR1 MNHEY, CDR2 SMNVEV (reference sequence). The CDR3 DNA sequence: TGTGCCAGCGGCGCCACGGCAGGGGGCCTCATGAACACTGAAGCTTTCTTT. Translating it yields CASGATAGGLMNTEAFF.

CDR3 loop: CASSSGDRAKNYGYTF. In DNA, the CDR3 is TGTGCCAGCAGCTCCGGGGACAGGGCCAAAAACTATGGCTACACCTTC. The V call is TRBV5-4, the J call TRBJ1-2; the match to TRBD1 covers 9 bases. The CDR3 spans 16 residues. The V segment lost 3 bases and the J segment 2 bases; nucleotides outside the gene matches: 8. Per germline, CDR1 SGHNT and CDR2 YYREEE (reference sequence).

V usage is TRBV5-4 and J usage is TRBJ2-7, with TRBD2 as a possible D gene (5 bases). Deletions cut 2 bases from V and 0 bases from J, with 12 bases between. Per the germline V gene, CDR1 is SGHNT and CDR2 is YYREEE (reference sequence). The CDR3 spans 15 residues. The CDR3 loop is CASSFGGPFSYEQYF. CDR3 nucleotide sequence: TGTGCCAGCAGCTTCGGCGGGCCGTTCTCCTACGAGCAGTACTTC.